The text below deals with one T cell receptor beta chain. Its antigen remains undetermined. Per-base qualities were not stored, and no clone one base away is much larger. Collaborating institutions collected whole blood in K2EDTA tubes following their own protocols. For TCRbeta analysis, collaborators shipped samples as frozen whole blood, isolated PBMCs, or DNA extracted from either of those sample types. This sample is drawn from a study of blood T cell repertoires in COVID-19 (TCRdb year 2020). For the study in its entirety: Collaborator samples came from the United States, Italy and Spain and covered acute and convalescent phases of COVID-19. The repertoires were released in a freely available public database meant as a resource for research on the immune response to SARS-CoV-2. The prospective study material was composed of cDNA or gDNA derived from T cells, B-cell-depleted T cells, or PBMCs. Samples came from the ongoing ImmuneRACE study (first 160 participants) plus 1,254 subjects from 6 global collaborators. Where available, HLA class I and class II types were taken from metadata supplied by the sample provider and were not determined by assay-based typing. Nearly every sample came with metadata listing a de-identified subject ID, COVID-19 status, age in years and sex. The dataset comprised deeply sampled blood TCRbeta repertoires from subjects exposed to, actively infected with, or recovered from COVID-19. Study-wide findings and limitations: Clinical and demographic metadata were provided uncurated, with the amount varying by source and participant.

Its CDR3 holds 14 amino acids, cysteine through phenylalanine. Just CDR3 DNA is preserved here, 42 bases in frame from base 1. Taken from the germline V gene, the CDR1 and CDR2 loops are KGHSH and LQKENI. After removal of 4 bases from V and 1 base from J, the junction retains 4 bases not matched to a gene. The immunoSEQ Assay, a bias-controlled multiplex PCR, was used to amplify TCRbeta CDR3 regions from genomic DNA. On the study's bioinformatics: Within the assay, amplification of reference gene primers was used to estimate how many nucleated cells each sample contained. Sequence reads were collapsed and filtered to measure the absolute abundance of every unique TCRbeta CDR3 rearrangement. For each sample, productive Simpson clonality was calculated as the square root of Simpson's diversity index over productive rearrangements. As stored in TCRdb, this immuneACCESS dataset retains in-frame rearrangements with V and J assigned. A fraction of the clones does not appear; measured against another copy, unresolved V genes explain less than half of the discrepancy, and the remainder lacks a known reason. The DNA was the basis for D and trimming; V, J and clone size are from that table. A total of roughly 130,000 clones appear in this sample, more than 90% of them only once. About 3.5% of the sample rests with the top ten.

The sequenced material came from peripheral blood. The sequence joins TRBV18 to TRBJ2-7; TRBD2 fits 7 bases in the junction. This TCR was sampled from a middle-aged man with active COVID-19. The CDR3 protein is CASSQEAGSYEQYF. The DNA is TGTGCCAGCTCACAAGAAGCGGGGTCCTACGAGCAGTACTTC.